This TCR beta chain comes out of a study of cytomegalovirus exposure and HLA in healthy donors. On this clone itself: Its antigen is undetermined.

Germline V lookup: CDR1 SQVTM, CDR2 ANQGSEA. The ends were cut back, 3 bases at V and 0 bases at J, with 3 bases in the middle. The CDR3 loop spans 13 amino acids. General study points: Most CMV-associated TCR beta chains appeared HLA-restricted in a later analysis. Within an earlier analysis, most TCR beta V segments proved productive either about 90% or about 30% of the time. In a later analysis, at a false discovery rate of 0.05, under 20,000 TCR beta sequences matched HLA alleles. One cluster of highly shared sequence variants probably arose as a sequencing artifact.

Vbeta (60) and Jbeta (13) primers were used in the PCR. TCRdb keeps only in-frame clones here, not all; method: immunoSEQ multiplex PCR. Its listing shows about 88,000 clones. The sequenced sample was PBMCs. The V gene is TRBV29-1, the J gene TRBJ2-6; no reliable D call. This clonotype was sampled from a girl aged 5-17 years in good health and CMV-seropositive. CDR3 in DNA: TGCAGCGTTGACAGCTCTGGGGCCAACGTCCTGACTTTC. It codes for CSVDSSGANVLTF.